This entry concerns a single T cell receptor beta chain. The data belong to a study of blood T cell repertoires in COVID-19. The germline gives CDR1 MDHEN, CDR2 SYDVKM. The CDR3 runs to 15 residues. Trimming took 7 bases from V and 7 from J; bases not matched to a gene: 11. Authors' data handling: Amplification of reference gene primers provided the estimated nucleated cell counts. Assay used: immunoSEQ multiplex PCR; TCRdb lists only in-frame clones, some missing. V, J and clone size were drawn from that table, and D and trimming were deduced from the DNA. The sample includes under 200,000 clones, roughly 85% of them seen just once. Clinical history as reported by participants underpinned cohort assignment.

The sequence derives from a woman in her seventies in a cohort exposed to, infected with or recovered from COVID-19 (not recorded which). The chain links TRBV28 to TRBJ2-1; 9 nucleotides align to TRBD1. The specimen sequenced was PBMCs or T cells enriched from blood (not recorded which). CDR3 region: CASKYRGRLGNEQFF. CDR3 DNA sequence: TGTGCCAGCAAATACAGGGGGCGGTTGGGTAATGAGCAGTTCTTC.